A single sample is the source of the 10 T cell receptor beta chains below, sequenced in a study of response to subunit inactivated influenza vaccine. Using its own MiXCR run on the RT-PCR reads, TCRdb lists one record per CDR3 protein. This repertoire shows 540,000 or so distinct CDR3 sequences, 10% to 15% found once; its top ten account for under 15%. The sample in question was PBMCs from blood, obtained 45 days after vaccination. The receptors were sampled from a man aged 45-65 years who received an inactivated influenza vaccine.

This clonotype was counted at least ten times. This chain uses TRBV4-1 with TRBJ1-1; D might be TRBD1 (5 bases). With 1 base removed from V and 1 base from J, the gap between germline ends came to 10 bases. CDR3 length: 15 amino acids. CDR1 and CDR2 from the germline V gene are MGHRA and YSYEKL. CDR3 DNA sequence: TGCGCCAGCAGCCAAGGGCCGGGACGGAACACTGAAGCTTTCTTT. This gives the protein CASSQGPGRNTEAFF.

There are a few counts of this clonotype. The V call is TRBV19, the J call TRBJ2-7; no reliable D call. Deletions cut 3 bases from V and 3 bases from J, with 9 bases between. The CDR3 is made up of 13 amino acids. CDR1 and CDR2 from the germline V gene are LNHDA and SQIVND (reference sequence). The CDR3 DNA follows: TGTGCCAGTAGTATCACCCAGAGCTACGAGCAGTACTTC. Amino acids: CASSITQSYEQYF.

This clonotype has a count of ten or more. This rearrangement joins TRBV12-3 or TRBV12-4 to TRBJ1-5; D is unclear. With 3 bases removed from V and 3 bases from J, the gap between germline ends came to 9 bases. The CDR3 has 14 residues. The CDR3 DNA reads as TGTGCCAGCAGTTTCATGGGATTCAATCAGCCCCAGCATTTT. This translates into CASSFMGFNQPQHF.

In this sample, this clonotype turned up a few times. The rearrangement uses TRBV20-1 and TRBJ2-7; D is tentatively TRBD1 or TRBD2 (5 bases each). The germline V and J ends were trimmed by 6 bases and 7 bases, with 16 bases remaining between them. The CDR3 runs to 12 residues. Germline V CDR1 and CDR2: DFQATT, SNEGSKA (reference sequence). The CDR3: CSAPRGNKEQYF. CDR3 sequence (DNA): TGCAGTGCCCCGAGGGGCAATAAGGAGCAGTACTTC.

This clonotype has a handful of counts. V is TRBV20-1 and J is TRBJ2-5; D tentatively reads TRBD1 or TRBD2 (5 bases each). Germline V gene lookup returns CDR1 DFQATT and CDR2 SNEGSKA (reference sequence). With 6 bases removed from V and 1 base from J, the gap between germline ends came to 12 bases. This CDR3 has 13 amino acids. The CDR3 is CSATGTPQETQYF. The CDR3 DNA sequence: TGCAGTGCCACCGGGACCCCCCAAGAGACCCAGTACTTC.

This chain joins TRBV2 and TRBJ1-4, with TRBD1 as a possible D gene (6 bases). The germline gives CDR1 SNHLY, CDR2 FYNNEI. The germline V and J ends were trimmed by 6 bases and 2 bases, with 10 bases remaining between them. The CDR3 sequence is 14 residues long. CDR3 sequence: CASSIDRTNEKLFF. The CDR3 DNA sequence: TGTGCCAGCAGCATTGACAGGACTAATGAAAAACTGTTTTTT.

This clonotype appeared a few times. The V call is TRBV11-2, the J call TRBJ2-5, with D tentatively TRBD2 (6 bases). Trimming took 6 bases from V and 4 from J, leaving 21 bases between them. Germline lookup yields CDR1 SGHAT and CDR2 FQNNGV. The CDR3 covers 16 residues. CDR3 sequence (DNA): TGTGCCAGCAGACAACCCGGGACTGACCTTCGAGAGACCCAGTACTTC. Its translation: CASRQPGTDLRETQYF.

The chain has TRBV4-3 and TRBJ1-2; D unclear. Germline values: CDR1 LGHNA, CDR2 YSLEER. V lost 0 bases and J lost 3, with 8 bases in between. This CDR3 region has 14 residues. The CDR3 DNA follows: TGCGCCAGCAGCCAAGATCTGGGGTACTATGGCTACACCTTC. The encoded protein is CASSQDLGYYGYTF.

This rearrangement joins TRBV5-1 to TRBJ2-2; 9 bases line up with TRBD2. After removal of 4 bases from V and 3 bases from J, the junction contained 7 bases not matched to a gene. Germline V gives CDR1 SGHRS, CDR2 YFSETQ. CDR3 length: 16 residues. The CDR3 sequence: CASSRGGRAHTGELFF. Written as DNA, the CDR3 is TGCGCCAGCAGCCGCGGCGGGAGGGCGCACACCGGGGAGCTGTTTTTT. Using reference TRBV5-1 and TRBJ2-2 for the parts outside the CDR3, the full variable domain is KAGVTQTPRYLIKTRGQQVTLSCSPISGHRSVSWYQQTPGQGLQFLFEYFSETQRNKGNFPGRFSGRQFSNSRSEMNVSTLELGDSALYLCASSRGGRAHTGELFFGEGSRLTVL.

This clonotype has more than one count but fewer than ten. This chain connects TRBV5-1 to TRBJ2-6; TRBD1 matches 7 bases. This CDR3 is 18 amino acids long. Germline CDR1 is SGHRS and CDR2 is YFSETQ. The V segment lost 0 bases and the J segment 1 base; nucleotides outside the gene matches: 7. This chain's CDR3 is CASSLERQGVSGANVLTF. For the CDR3, the DNA is TGCGCCAGCAGCTTGGAGCGACAGGGAGTATCTGGGGCCAACGTCCTGACTTTC.